The 21 T cell receptor beta chains presented below share a single source sample, sequenced in a study of T-cell reconstitution after alpha-beta-depleted transplantation in children. Unique molecular identifiers featured in how the TCRbeta library was prepared. TCRdb fed the PCR reads into MiXCR, producing one record per CDR3 protein. The top ten hold around a third of the sample, which has 610,000 or so distinct CDR3 sequences, 25% to 30% seen once. Sequenced material: PBMCs, taken before TCRalphabeta/CD19-depleted stem cell transplant. The receptors derive from a boy in the first two years of life with Wiskott-Aldrich syndrome, due to receive a stem cell transplant.

This clonotype was picked up a small number of times. The chain links TRBV27 to TRBJ2-4; TRBD1 agrees at 9 bases. Germline CDR1 reads MNHEY; CDR2 reads SMNVEV (reference sequence). This CDR3 contains 17 residues. V lost 6 bases, J lost 3 bases, and 12 bases stayed unmatched. The CDR3: CASRFTSPTGGKNIQYF. CDR3 in DNA: TGTGCCAGCAGGTTCACCTCCCCGACAGGGGGCAAAAACATTCAGTACTTC.

A few counts support this clonotype. This chain links TRBV4-1 with TRBJ2-1; D gene uncertain. The V gene's germline CDR1 is MGHRA and CDR2 YSYEKL. The CDR3 is 15 residues long. V was clipped by 0 bases and J by 7 bases, with 13 bases between them. The CDR3 region has the DNA TGCGCCAGCAGCCAAGAGTCCGGGTTTCCGAATGAGCAGTTCTTC. It yields the protein CASSQESGFPNEQFF.

This clonotype turned up a few times. The chain joins TRBV5-1 to TRBJ2-3, with D perhaps given as TRBD1 or TRBD2 (5 bases each). Germline-derived CDR1 and CDR2 are SGHRS and YFSETQ. This CDR3 comprises 18 residues. Trimming cost V 6 bases and J 1 base, with 24 bases left between them. This CDR3 reads CASNRGDGLSLGTDTQYF. The CDR3 coding sequence is TGCGCCAGCAACCGAGGGGACGGACTGAGTTTGGGCACAGATACGCAGTATTTT.

The rearrangement links TRBV5-1 to TRBJ2-1, with 12 positions matching TRBD2. This CDR3 comprises 15 residues. Trimming took 0 bases from V and 7 from J; bases not matched to a gene: 2. Germline CDR1 and CDR2: SGHRS and YFSETQ. In DNA, the CDR3 is TGCGCCAGCAGCTTGGCGACTAGCGGGGGAAATGAGCAGTTCTTC. It is translated as CASSLATSGGNEQFF.

This clonotype has a handful of counts. The chain has TRBV12-3 or TRBV12-4 and TRBJ1-4, with 10 bases identical to TRBD1. V shed 5 bases and J 0 bases; nucleotides not matched to a gene: 9. The CDR3 loop spans 18 amino acids. CDR3 residues: CASSRRDRGRATNEKLFF. The CDR3 nucleotides read TGTGCCAGCAGTCGGCGGGACAGGGGACGTGCAACTAATGAAAAACTGTTTTTT.

This clonotype has just a few counts. This chain connects TRBV20-1 to TRBJ2-3; TRBD2 aligns across 13 bases. Trimming at V came to 0 bases and at J to 2 bases, leaving 5 bases not matched to a gene. The CDR3 length is 17 residues. Germline CDR1 is DFQATT and CDR2 is SNEGSKA (reference sequence). The CDR3 nucleotides read TGCAGTGCTAGAGATTGGGGACTAGCGGGGACCACAGATACGCAGTATTTT. This sequence encodes CSARDWGLAGTTDTQYF.

In this sample, this clonotype turned up a few times. This sequence joins TRBV29-1 and TRBJ2-3; D may match TRBD1 or TRBD2 (5 bases each). Germline loops: CDR1 SQVTM, CDR2 ANQGSEA. The CDR3 covers 13 residues. The V and J ends lost 4 bases and 0 bases respectively, with 8 bases between them. This CDR3 is CSVGGGSTDTQYF. The DNA of the CDR3 is TGCAGCGTTGGTGGGGGAAGCACAGATACGCAGTATTTT.

In its sample, this clonotype was seen a few times. CDR3 DNA: TGTGCCAGCAGCTTGGTAATCAGATTGTCGGGACGGAATCAGCCCCAGCATTTT. Its protein is CASSLVIRLSGRNQPQHF. V usage is TRBV5-6 and J usage is TRBJ1-5; tentatively, D is TRBD1 (5 bases). Germline V gives CDR1 SGHDT, CDR2 YYEEEE. V shed 0 bases and J shed 4 bases, with 20 bases lying between them. The CDR3 runs 18 residues.

This clonotype showed up just a few times. This chain uses TRBV20-1 with TRBJ2-1; the D is unclear. This CDR3 has 14 residues. V was cut by 6 bases and J by 4 bases, with 16 bases left in between. CDR1 DFQATT and CDR2 SNEGSKA come from the germline V gene (reference sequence). The chain's CDR3 is CSAAGLEAYNEQFF. The CDR3, as DNA: TGCAGTGCCGCCGGGCTAGAGGCGTACAATGAGCAGTTCTTC.

This sequence joins TRBV6-1 and TRBJ2-2; 10 positions agree with TRBD2. Per germline, CDR1 MNHNS and CDR2 SASEGT. Unmatched junction bases numbered 7, after V lost 6 bases and J lost 3 bases. The CDR3 runs to 16 residues. The CDR3 loop reads CASRTTSGTHTGELFF. The CDR3 coding sequence is TGTGCCAGCAGAACAACTAGCGGGACCCACACCGGGGAGCTGTTTTTT.

V usage is TRBV27 and J usage is TRBJ2-3; the D gene is possibly TRBD2 (6 bases). The germline V gene has CDR1 MNHEY and CDR2 SMNVEV (reference sequence). The CDR3 is made up of 15 amino acids. V was clipped by 7 bases and J by 0 bases, with 14 bases between them. The CDR3 here is CASTSLAASTDTQYF. The CDR3 region has the DNA TGTGCCAGCACCTCACTAGCAGCTAGCACAGATACGCAGTATTTT.

This clonotype was seen a handful of times. The gene calls are TRBV6-6 and TRBJ1-5, with D hard to call. CDR3 length: 13 residues. Germline CDR1 and CDR2: MNHNY and SVGAGI (reference sequence). V gave up 3 bases and J gave up 7 bases, with 10 bases separating them. CDR3 nucleotide sequence: TGTGCCAGCAGTTATGATAGGGTACAGCCCCAGCATTTT. Translating it yields CASSYDRVQPQHF.

V gene TRBV5-5 combines with J gene TRBJ1-2; D is possibly TRBD1 (5 bases). Trimming stripped 2 bases from V and 4 bases from J, with 9 bases between. The CDR3 has 13 residues. The germline gives CDR1 SGHKS, CDR2 YYEKEE (reference sequence). CDR3 bases: TGTGCCAGCAGCTTATCACAGGTCTATGGCTACACCTTC. Its protein is CASSLSQVYGYTF.

The V gene is TRBV5-5, the J gene TRBJ1-1; TRBD1 is a possible D gene (5 bases). V gave up 2 bases and J gave up 7 bases, with 18 bases separating them. Germline loops: CDR1 SGHKS, CDR2 YYEKEE (reference sequence). This CDR3 is 15 amino acids long. Here the CDR3 DNA reads TGTGCCAGCAGCTTATCGGGAGGGGCCCTGATTGAAGCTTTCTTT. This sequence encodes CASSLSGGALIEAFF.

This chain connects TRBV20-1 to TRBJ2-7; 8 nucleotides match TRBD2. The V gene end was trimmed by 5 bases and the J gene end by 6 bases; junction bases not matched to a gene: 15. CDR1 DFQATT and CDR2 SNEGSKA come from the germline V gene (reference sequence). The CDR3 spans 15 residues. The CDR3: CSASRVRAGVIEQYF. Here the CDR3 DNA reads TGCAGTGCTTCCAGGGTAAGAGCGGGAGTTATCGAGCAGTACTTC.

This clonotype has a single count. Germline and junction disagree at one end, which may indicate a read error. V and J are TRBV20-1 and TRBJ2-1; 10 nucleotides agree with TRBD2. CDR1 and CDR2 from the germline V gene are DFQATT and SNEGSKA (reference sequence). The CDR3 totals 16 residues. In DNA form, the CDR3 reads TGCAGTGCTAGGGGCGCTAGCGGGAGCTCCTACACTGAGCAGTTCTTC. Translation: CSARGASGSSYTEQFF.

DNA for the CDR3: TGTGCCAGCAGCCTCCCCGTAGGCGTATCCTACAATGAGCAGTTCTTC. Amino acids: CASSLPVGVSYNEQFF. This chain uses TRBV4-2 with TRBJ2-1; no clear D. V lost 4 bases and J 1 base, leaving 14 bases between the germline ends. This CDR3 is 16 amino acids long. Germline-derived CDR1 and CDR2 are LGHNA and YNFKEQ.

This chain uses TRBV5-1 with TRBJ2-1; D might be TRBD2 (5 bases). Trimming cost V 4 bases and J 9 bases, with 8 bases left between them. The CDR3 spans 11 residues. CDR1 is SGHRS and CDR2 is YFSETQ in the germline V gene. The CDR3 DNA sequence: TGCGCCAGCAGCATGGCGGGTGAGCAGTTCTTC. Protein sequence: CASSMAGEQFF.

The rearrangement uses TRBV7-9 and TRBJ1-4, with D possibly matching TRBD1 (5 bases). This CDR3 has 13 residues. Germline CDR1 and CDR2: SEHNR and FQNEAQ (reference sequence). Trimming removed 3 bases from V and 10 bases from J, with 12 bases in between. CDR3 sequence: CASSFRGGGKLFF. The CDR3, as DNA: TGTGCCAGCAGCTTTCGGGGGGGTGGAAAACTGTTTTTT.

The chain is built from TRBV5-1 and TRBJ2-1; D is undetermined. Trimming pared 1 base from V and 5 bases from J, leaving 7 bases between. From germline, CDR1 is SGHRS and CDR2 YFSETQ. The CDR3 has 13 residues. The DNA for the CDR3 is TGCGCCAGCAGCTTGTCCGGTGACAATGAGCAGTTCTTC. Translating gives CASSLSGDNEQFF. Combining the CDR3 with reference TRBV5-1 and TRBJ2-1 gives the whole variable domain KAGVTQTPRYLIKTRGQQVTLSCSPISGHRSVSWYQQTPGQGLQFLFEYFSETQRNKGNFPGRFSGRQFSNSRSEMNVSTLELGDSALYLCASSLSGDNEQFFGPGTRLTVL.

The table lists this clonotype with a few counts. This chain connects TRBV29-1 to TRBJ2-6; D may match TRBD1 or TRBD2 (5 bases each). Germline V gene lookup returns CDR1 SQVTM and CDR2 ANQGSEA. The CDR3 runs to 13 residues. The V end lost 5 bases, the J end lost 1 base, and 6 bases lay between the germline ends. The DNA for the CDR3 is TGCAGCGTTTGGGGGTCTGGGGCCAACGTCCTGACTTTC. Translating gives CSVWGSGANVLTF.